These T cell receptor beta chains were read from a single sample in a study of early T cells in non-severe SARS-CoV-2 infection. Via MiXCR, TCRdb re-called the 5' RACE reads, giving one row per CDR3 protein. The table includes over 25,000 distinct CDR3 sequences, about 4.6% detected once. The sample taken for sequencing was whole blood. The source is an adult who was a healthcare worker with PCR-confirmed SARS-CoV-2 infection or an uninfected control (not recorded which). Each CDR3 is given with its conserved first and last residue. The D gene is left open where the match is weak. Clone size is stated in some rows and not others, as once, few, many or a class when expanded.

d_call: NA; j_call: TRBJ2-7; v_call: TRBV29-1; clone_size: many; cdr3_nt: TGCAGCGCGAGGGGGGAAGTCCCTCCCTACGAGCAGTACTTC; cdr3_aa: CSARGEVPPYEQYF
d_call: NA; j_call: TRBJ2-1; v_call: TRBV28; clone_size: many; cdr3_nt: TGTGCCAGCACAACAGGGTCCGCGCGGGTTGAGCAGTTCTTC; cdr3_aa: CASTTGSARVEQFF
d_call: NA; j_call: TRBJ2-7; v_call: TRBV29-1; clone_size: NA; cdr3_nt: TGCAGCGTTGGACAATCGGACTCCTACTCCTACGAGCAGTACTTC; cdr3_aa: CSVGQSDSYSYEQYF
d_call: TRBD1; j_call: TRBJ2-5; v_call: TRBV19; clone_size: many; cdr3_nt: TGTGCCAGTAGTACTACCGGGACAGGAGGGGAGACCCAGTACTTC; cdr3_aa: CASSTTGTGGETQYF
d_call: NA; j_call: TRBJ1-1; v_call: TRBV5-1; clone_size: NA; cdr3_nt: TGCGCCAGCAGCTTTGGGGGGCAAGGCACTGAAGCTTTCTTT; cdr3_aa: CASSFGGQGTEAFF
d_call: NA; j_call: TRBJ1-2; v_call: TRBV9; clone_size: NA; cdr3_nt: TGTGCCAGCAGCGCCCACAGGACGGCTAACTATGGCTACACCTTC; cdr3_aa: CASSAHRTANYGYTF
d_call: TRBD1; j_call: TRBJ2-3; v_call: TRBV19; clone_size: many; cdr3_nt: TGTGCCAGTAGTGGGCCAGGGGGATCCTCTAGCACAGATACGCAGTATTTT; cdr3_aa: CASSGPGGSSSTDTQYF
d_call: NA; j_call: TRBJ1-2; v_call: TRBV7-9; clone_size: many; cdr3_nt: TGTGCCAGCAGCACCGTCGAAACAGGGTTCTATGGCTACACCTTC; cdr3_aa: CASSTVETGFYGYTF
d_call: NA; j_call: TRBJ2-5; v_call: TRBV12-3/TRBV12-4; clone_size: many; cdr3_nt: TGTGCGGCATGCCACGGCGTACAAGAGACCCAGTACTTC; cdr3_aa: CAACHGVQETQYF
d_call: NA; j_call: TRBJ1-1; v_call: TRBV20-1; clone_size: many; cdr3_nt: TGCAGTGCTAGTCCGGGACTACTTACGGGCACTGAAGCTTTCTTT; cdr3_aa: CSASPGLLTGTEAFF
d_call: TRBD2; j_call: TRBJ2-5; v_call: TRBV28; clone_size: many; cdr3_nt: TGTGCCAGCAGTGGCCTTGGGGGGGTCCAAGAGACCCAGTACTTC; cdr3_aa: CASSGLGGVQETQYF
d_call: NA; j_call: TRBJ1-1; v_call: TRBV27; clone_size: few; cdr3_nt: TGTGCCAGCAGTTCCGCGGGGAACACTGAAGCTTTCTTT; cdr3_aa: CASSSAGNTEAFF
d_call: NA; j_call: TRBJ1-1; v_call: TRBV5-5; clone_size: many; cdr3_nt: TGTGCCAGCAGCCCCCGGGGGGGTCTAATGAACACTGAAGCTTTCTTT; cdr3_aa: CASSPRGGLMNTEAFF
d_call: TRBD1; j_call: TRBJ2-3; v_call: TRBV18; clone_size: many; cdr3_nt: TGTGCCAGCTCACCCGACAGGGGGCTGGGAGATACGCAGTATTTT; cdr3_aa: CASSPDRGLGDTQYF
d_call: NA; j_call: TRBJ2-7; v_call: TRBV11-2; clone_size: NA; cdr3_nt: TGTGCCAGCAGCTACCCTGGACATAACTCCTACGAGCAGTACTTC; cdr3_aa: CASSYPGHNSYEQYF
d_call: NA; j_call: TRBJ2-3; v_call: TRBV20-1; clone_size: many; cdr3_nt: TGCAGTGGGGTCCGACCGGGACTGGCAGATACGCAGTATTTT; cdr3_aa: CSGVRPGLADTQYF
d_call: NA; j_call: TRBJ2-3; v_call: TRBV6-4; clone_size: many; cdr3_nt: TGTGCCAGCAGTGGGCTGGCGGGGGCCCCGGACACGCAGTATTTT; cdr3_aa: CASSGLAGAPDTQYF
d_call: NA; j_call: TRBJ2-3; v_call: TRBV4-1; clone_size: many; cdr3_nt: TGCGCCAGCAGCCAAGATCCCGGATCTGGGTCGTATACGCAGTATTTT; cdr3_aa: CASSQDPGSGSYTQYF
d_call: NA; j_call: TRBJ1-6; v_call: TRBV2; clone_size: many; cdr3_nt: TGTGCCACCAACATAGACGGAATATCACCCCTCCACTTT; cdr3_aa: CATNIDGISPLHF
d_call: NA; j_call: TRBJ2-4; v_call: TRBV6-5; clone_size: NA; cdr3_nt: TGTGCCAGCAGTTCCTGGGGGGAAGCCAAAAACATTCAGTACTTC; cdr3_aa: CASSSWGEAKNIQYF
d_call: TRBD2; j_call: TRBJ2-5; v_call: TRBV19; clone_size: many; cdr3_nt: TGTGCCAGTAGCCCATCCCTAGCGGGAGGGCCGGAGACCCAGTACTTC; cdr3_aa: CASSPSLAGGPETQYF
d_call: NA; j_call: TRBJ2-5; v_call: TRBV7-9; clone_size: many; cdr3_nt: TGTGCCAGCAGCCAGGGGCAGGCGGTCCAAGAGACCCAGTACTTC; cdr3_aa: CASSQGQAVQETQYF
d_call: TRBD1; j_call: TRBJ1-6; v_call: TRBV9; clone_size: many; cdr3_nt: TGTGCCAGCAGCGCCCAGACCCACAGGGGCAATTCACCCCTCCACTTT; cdr3_aa: CASSAQTHRGNSPLHF
d_call: TRBD1; j_call: TRBJ2-3; v_call: TRBV29-1; clone_size: many; cdr3_nt: TGCAGCGTCACCGGGACAGACACAGATACGCAGTATTTT; cdr3_aa: CSVTGTDTDTQYF
d_call: NA; j_call: TRBJ2-5; v_call: TRBV7-9; clone_size: few; cdr3_nt: TGTGCCAGCAGCGCGGAGGAGGAGACCCAGTACTTC; cdr3_aa: CASSAEEETQYF
d_call: NA; j_call: TRBJ1-3; v_call: TRBV28; clone_size: many; cdr3_nt: TGTGCCAGCAGTCCACTAAGCGACAGTGTTGGAAACACCATATATTTT; cdr3_aa: CASSPLSDSVGNTIYF
d_call: NA; j_call: TRBJ2-3; v_call: TRBV14; clone_size: NA; cdr3_nt: TGTGCCAGCAGCCCCCAGGTCGGGGATACGCAGTATTTT; cdr3_aa: CASSPQVGDTQYF
d_call: NA; j_call: TRBJ1-5; v_call: TRBV7-9; clone_size: NA; cdr3_nt: TGTGCCAGCAGCTTAGCCGGGGGCGGGCAGCCCCAGCATTTT; cdr3_aa: CASSLAGGGQPQHF
d_call: NA; j_call: TRBJ2-3; v_call: TRBV27; clone_size: many; cdr3_nt: TGTGCCAGCAGTTCCATCCGTACAAGAGCAGTCACAGATACGCAGTATTTT; cdr3_aa: CASSSIRTRAVTDTQYF
d_call: TRBD1; j_call: TRBJ2-5; v_call: TRBV27; clone_size: few; cdr3_nt: TGTGCCAGCAGTTTATCGGGACAGGGTGTTGAGACCCAGTACTTC; cdr3_aa: CASSLSGQGVETQYF
d_call: NA; j_call: TRBJ2-1; v_call: TRBV6-1; clone_size: NA; cdr3_nt: TGTGCCAGCAGTGAAAACCCGAGCTCCTACAATGAGCAGTTCTTC; cdr3_aa: CASSENPSSYNEQFF
d_call: TRBD2; j_call: TRBJ2-7; v_call: TRBV6-2/TRBV6-3; clone_size: NA; cdr3_nt: TGTGCCAGCACTCCAACCAGCGGGGGCCTCTCCTACGAGCAGTACTTC; cdr3_aa: CASTPTSGGLSYEQYF
d_call: TRBD2; j_call: TRBJ2-3; v_call: TRBV5-1; clone_size: many; cdr3_nt: TGCGCCAGCAGAACTAGCGGGGCCTATAGCACAGATACGCAGTATTTT; cdr3_aa: CASRTSGAYSTDTQYF
d_call: TRBD1; j_call: TRBJ2-7; v_call: TRBV5-5; clone_size: many; cdr3_nt: TGTGCCAGCAGAGGGTGGACAGGGTCAAGGGAGCAGTACTTC; cdr3_aa: CASRGWTGSREQYF
d_call: NA; j_call: TRBJ1-3; v_call: TRBV7-2; clone_size: many; cdr3_nt: TGTGCCAGCAACCAGGACAGCTCTGGAAACACCATATATTTT; cdr3_aa: CASNQDSSGNTIYF
d_call: NA; j_call: TRBJ1-5; v_call: TRBV20-1; clone_size: many; cdr3_nt: TGCAGTGCTTCGCCGCCAGGAGGGGGCAATCAGCCCCAGCATTTT; cdr3_aa: CSASPPGGGNQPQHF
d_call: NA; j_call: TRBJ1-1; v_call: TRBV29-1; clone_size: many; cdr3_nt: TGCAGCGTTTTGGCCGGGAACACTGAAGCTTTCTTT; cdr3_aa: CSVLAGNTEAFF
d_call: NA; j_call: TRBJ1-6; v_call: TRBV12-3/TRBV12-4; clone_size: many; cdr3_nt: TGTGCCAGCAGTTTTAGCGGGACCGCGTGGGATTCACCCCTCCACTTT; cdr3_aa: CASSFSGTAWDSPLHF
d_call: NA; j_call: TRBJ2-3; v_call: TRBV5-1; clone_size: many; cdr3_nt: TGCGCCAGCAGCTTGGATAGCCCACTGGGCACAGATACGCAGTATTTT; cdr3_aa: CASSLDSPLGTDTQYF
d_call: TRBD1; j_call: TRBJ2-5; v_call: TRBV6-1; clone_size: many; cdr3_nt: TGTGCCAGTTGCCGCCGGGACAGGGGGCAAGGAAAAGAGACCCAGTACTTC; cdr3_aa: CASCRRDRGQGKETQYF